This TCR beta chain emerged from a study of cytomegalovirus exposure and HLA in healthy donors. Findings of the study overall: A link between a missense DCLRE1C variant and TCR beta V- and J-gene trimming emerged from a later analysis. Accurate prediction of most subjects' HLA-A and HLA-B alleles from TCR beta sequences was reported.

The CDR3 sequence is 14 residues long. Per germline, CDR1 SGHTA and CDR2 FQGNSA. All donors participated as healthy donors of bone marrow. The PCR ran on 60 Vbeta and 13 Jbeta primers. Assay: immunoSEQ multiplex PCR; the TCRdb copy retains only in-frame clones and omits some. The table includes around 140,000 clones, roughly 79% detected once. For this clone: Its antigen is as yet unknown.

The clonotype was recovered from a woman aged 35 to 49 in good health and CMV-seronegative. This chain connects TRBV7-2 to TRBJ2-5; D is unresolved. The J call is uncertain, as TRBJ2-7 better fits the DNA end. Specimen: PBMCs. The CDR3 spells CASSIREVKGEQYF. CDR3 nucleotides: TGTGCCAGCAGTATAAGAGAGGTAAAAGGCGAGCAGTACTTC.